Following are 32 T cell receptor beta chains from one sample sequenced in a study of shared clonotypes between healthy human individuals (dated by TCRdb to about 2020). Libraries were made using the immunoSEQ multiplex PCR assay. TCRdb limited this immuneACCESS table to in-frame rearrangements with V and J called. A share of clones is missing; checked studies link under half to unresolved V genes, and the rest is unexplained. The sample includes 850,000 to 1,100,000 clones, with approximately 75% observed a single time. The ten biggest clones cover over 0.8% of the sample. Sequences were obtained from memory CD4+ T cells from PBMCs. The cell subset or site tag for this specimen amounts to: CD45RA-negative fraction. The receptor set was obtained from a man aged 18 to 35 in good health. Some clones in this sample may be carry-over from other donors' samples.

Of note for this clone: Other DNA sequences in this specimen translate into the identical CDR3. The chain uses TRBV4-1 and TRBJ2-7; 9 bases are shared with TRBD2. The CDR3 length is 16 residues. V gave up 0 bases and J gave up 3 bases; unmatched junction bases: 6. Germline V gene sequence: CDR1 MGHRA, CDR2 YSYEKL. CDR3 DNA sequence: TGCGCCAGCAGCCAAGATTTAACTAGCGGGTTCTACGAGCAGTACTTC. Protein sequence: CASSQDLTSGFYEQYF.

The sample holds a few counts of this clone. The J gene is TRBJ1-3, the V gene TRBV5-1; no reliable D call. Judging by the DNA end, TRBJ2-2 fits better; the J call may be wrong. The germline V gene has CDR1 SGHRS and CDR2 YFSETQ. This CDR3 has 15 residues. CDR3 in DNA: TGCGCCAGCAGCTTGGGACCCGATGGCGCCGGGGAGCTGTTTTTT. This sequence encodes CASSLGPDGAGELFF.

CDR3 DNA: TGTGCCAGCTCACCGGCTAGCGGGATCTACGAGCAGTACTTC. Amino acid sequence: CASSPASGIYEQYF. V usage is TRBV18 and J usage is TRBJ2-7, with 9 bases matching TRBD2. Germline assignment: CDR1 KGHSH and CDR2 LQKENI. The CDR3 is made up of 14 amino acids. The trim removed 3 bases at V and 3 bases at J, leaving 3 bases unmatched.

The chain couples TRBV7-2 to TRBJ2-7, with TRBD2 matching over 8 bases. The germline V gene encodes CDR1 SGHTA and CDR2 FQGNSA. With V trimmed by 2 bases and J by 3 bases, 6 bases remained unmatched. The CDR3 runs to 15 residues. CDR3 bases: TGTGCCAGCAGCTTATCGGCCCTAGCGGGCTACGAGCAGTACTTC. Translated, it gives CASSLSALAGYEQYF. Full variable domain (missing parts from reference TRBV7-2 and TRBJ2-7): GAGVSQSPSNKVTEKGKDVELRCDPISGHTALYWYRQSLGQGLEFLIYFQGNSAPDKSGLPSDRFSAERTGGSVSTLTIQRTQQEDSAVYLCASSLSALAGYEQYFGPGTRLTVT.

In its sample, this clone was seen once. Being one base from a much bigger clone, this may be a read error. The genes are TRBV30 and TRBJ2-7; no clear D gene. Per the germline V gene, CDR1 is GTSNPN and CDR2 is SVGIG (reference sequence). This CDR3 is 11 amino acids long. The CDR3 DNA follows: TGTGCCTGGGGTGGACCCTATGAGCAGTACTTC. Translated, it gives CAWGGPYEQYF.

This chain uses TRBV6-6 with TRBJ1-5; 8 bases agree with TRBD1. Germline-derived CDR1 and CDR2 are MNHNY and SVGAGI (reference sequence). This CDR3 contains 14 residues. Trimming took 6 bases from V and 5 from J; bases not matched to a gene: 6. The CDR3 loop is CASSRQGFDQPQHF. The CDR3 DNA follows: TGTGCCAGCAGCCGACAGGGGTTCGATCAGCCCCAGCATTTT.

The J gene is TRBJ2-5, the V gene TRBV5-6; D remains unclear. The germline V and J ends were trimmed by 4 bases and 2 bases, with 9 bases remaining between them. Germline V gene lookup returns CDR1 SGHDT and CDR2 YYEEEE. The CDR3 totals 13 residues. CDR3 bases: TGTGCCAGCAGCCCCGGGTGGCAAGAGACCCAGTACTTC. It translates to CASSPGWQETQYF. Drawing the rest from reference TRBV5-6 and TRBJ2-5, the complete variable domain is DAGVTQSPTHLIKTRGQQVTLRCSPKSGHDTVSWYQQALGQGPQFIFQYYEEEERQRGNFPDRFSGHQFPNYSSELNVNALLLGDSALYLCASSPGWQETQYFGPGTRLLVL.

The CDR3 loop reads CASSWGSYTEAFF. The CDR3 region has the DNA TGTGCCAGCAGTTGGGGATCATACACTGAAGCTTTCTTT. V gene TRBV28 combines with J gene TRBJ1-1; D remains ambiguous. Germline V gene data show CDR1 as MDHEN and CDR2 as SYDVKM. This CDR3 is 13 amino acids long. The germline V and J ends were trimmed by 4 bases and 3 bases, with 9 bases remaining between them.

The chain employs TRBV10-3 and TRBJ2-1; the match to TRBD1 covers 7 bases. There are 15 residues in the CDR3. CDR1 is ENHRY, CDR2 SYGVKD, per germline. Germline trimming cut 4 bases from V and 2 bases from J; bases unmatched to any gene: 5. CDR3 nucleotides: TGTGCCATCAGTGCGACAGGGAGCGCCTACAATGAGCAGTTCTTC. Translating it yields CAISATGSAYNEQFF.

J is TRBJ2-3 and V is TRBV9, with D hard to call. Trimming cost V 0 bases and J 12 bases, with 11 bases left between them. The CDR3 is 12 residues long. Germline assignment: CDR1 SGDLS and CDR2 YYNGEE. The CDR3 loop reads CASSVEAGPQYF. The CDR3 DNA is TGTGCCAGCAGCGTAGAAGCAGGACCACAGTATTTT.

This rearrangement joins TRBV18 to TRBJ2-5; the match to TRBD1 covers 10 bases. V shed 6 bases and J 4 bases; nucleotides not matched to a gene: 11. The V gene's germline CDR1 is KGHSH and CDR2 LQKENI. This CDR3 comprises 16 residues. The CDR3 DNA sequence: TGTGCCAGCTCCGCCGGCCGACAGGGGGCCGGAGAGACCCAGTACTTC. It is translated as CASSAGRQGAGETQYF.

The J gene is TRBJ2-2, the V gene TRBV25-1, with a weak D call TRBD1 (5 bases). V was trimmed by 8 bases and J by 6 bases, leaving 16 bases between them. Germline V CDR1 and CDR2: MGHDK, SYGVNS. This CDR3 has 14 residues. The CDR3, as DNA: TGTGCCAGCCGGGCCGACAGTAAGGCCGGGGAGCTGTTTTTT. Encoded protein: CASRADSKAGELFF.

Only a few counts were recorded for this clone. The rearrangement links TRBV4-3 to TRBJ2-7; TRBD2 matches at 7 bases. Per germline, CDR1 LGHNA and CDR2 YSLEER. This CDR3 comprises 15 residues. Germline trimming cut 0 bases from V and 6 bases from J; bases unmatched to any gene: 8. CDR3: CASSQDLGEGSEQYF. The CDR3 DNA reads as TGCGCCAGCAGCCAAGATTTGGGGGAGGGGAGCGAGCAGTACTTC.

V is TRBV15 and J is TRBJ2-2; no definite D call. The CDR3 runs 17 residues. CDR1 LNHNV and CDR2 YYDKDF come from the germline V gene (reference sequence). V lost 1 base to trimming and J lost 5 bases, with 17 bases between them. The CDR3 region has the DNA TGTGCCACCAGCAGAGTTTTGGTAGCAGGAGAGACCGGGGAGCTGTTTTTT. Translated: CATSRVLVAGETGELFF.

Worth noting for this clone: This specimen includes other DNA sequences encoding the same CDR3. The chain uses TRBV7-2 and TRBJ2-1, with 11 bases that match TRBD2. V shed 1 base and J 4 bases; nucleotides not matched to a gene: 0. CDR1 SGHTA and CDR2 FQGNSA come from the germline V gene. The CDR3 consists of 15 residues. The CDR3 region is CASSLVAGGYNEQFF. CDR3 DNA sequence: TGTGCCAGCAGCTTAGTAGCGGGAGGGTACAATGAGCAGTTCTTC.

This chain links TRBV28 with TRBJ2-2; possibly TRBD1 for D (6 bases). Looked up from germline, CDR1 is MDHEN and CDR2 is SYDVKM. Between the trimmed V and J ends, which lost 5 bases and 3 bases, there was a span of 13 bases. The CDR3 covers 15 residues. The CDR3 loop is CASSPETGYTGELFF. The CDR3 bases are TGTGCCAGCAGTCCGGAGACAGGATACACCGGGGAGCTGTTTTTT.

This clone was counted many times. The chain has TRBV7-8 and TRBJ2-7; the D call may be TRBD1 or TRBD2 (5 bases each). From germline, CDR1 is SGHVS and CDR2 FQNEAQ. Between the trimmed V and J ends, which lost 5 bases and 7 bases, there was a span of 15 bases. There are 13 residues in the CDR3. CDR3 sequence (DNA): TGTGCCAGCAGCGGGGCCTGGACTCGAGAGCAGTACTTC. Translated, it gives CASSGAWTREQYF.

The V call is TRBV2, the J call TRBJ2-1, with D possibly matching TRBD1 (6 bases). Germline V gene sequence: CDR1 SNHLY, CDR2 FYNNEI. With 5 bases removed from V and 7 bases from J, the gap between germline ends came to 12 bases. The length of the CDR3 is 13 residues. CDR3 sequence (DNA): TGTGCCAGCAGTAGACAGGCCATTAATGAGCAGTTCTTC. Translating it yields CASSRQAINEQFF.

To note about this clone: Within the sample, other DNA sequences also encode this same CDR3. CDR3 sequence: CASSLTPGNTEAFF. The CDR3 bases are TGTGCCAGCAGCTTAACTCCCGGGAACACTGAAGCTTTCTTT. This chain connects TRBV7-3 to TRBJ1-1; D unresolved. The germline V and J ends were trimmed by 0 bases and 1 base, with 6 bases remaining between them. There are 14 residues in the CDR3. CDR1 and CDR2 (germline): SGHTA, FQGTGA.

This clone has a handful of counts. DNA of the CDR3: TGTGCCAGCTTCCCTGGAGTCCAGCCCACAGATACGCAGTATTTT. This gives the protein CASFPGVQPTDTQYF. The chain carries TRBV28 and TRBJ2-3; D remains ambiguous. The CDR3 consists of 15 residues. From germline, CDR1 is MDHEN and CDR2 SYDVKM. V was pared by 8 bases and J by 2 bases, with 17 bases between.

The CDR3 sequence: CASSKGYGYTF. The CDR3 coding sequence is TGTGCCAGCAGTAAGGGGTATGGCTACACCTTC. The gene calls are TRBV28 and TRBJ1-2, with TRBD1 as a possible D gene (5 bases). From germline, CDR1 is MDHEN and CDR2 SYDVKM. V was pared by 5 bases and J by 5 bases, with 6 bases between. This CDR3 comprises 11 residues.

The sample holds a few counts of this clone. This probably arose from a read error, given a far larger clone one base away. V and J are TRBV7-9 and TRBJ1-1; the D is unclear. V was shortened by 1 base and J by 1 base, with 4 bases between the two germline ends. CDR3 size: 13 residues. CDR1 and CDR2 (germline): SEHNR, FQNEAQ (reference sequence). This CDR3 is CASSLEENTEAFF. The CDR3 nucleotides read TGTGCCAGCAGCTTAGAGGAGAACACTGAAGCTTTCTTT.

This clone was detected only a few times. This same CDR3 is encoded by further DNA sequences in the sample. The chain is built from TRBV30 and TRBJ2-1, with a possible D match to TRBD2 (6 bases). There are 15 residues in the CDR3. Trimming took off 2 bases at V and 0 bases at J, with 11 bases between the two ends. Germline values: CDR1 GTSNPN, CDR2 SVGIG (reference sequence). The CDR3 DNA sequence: TGTGCCTGGAGTCGGCTAGCGACCTCCTACAATGAGCAGTTCTTC. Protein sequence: CAWSRLATSYNEQFF.

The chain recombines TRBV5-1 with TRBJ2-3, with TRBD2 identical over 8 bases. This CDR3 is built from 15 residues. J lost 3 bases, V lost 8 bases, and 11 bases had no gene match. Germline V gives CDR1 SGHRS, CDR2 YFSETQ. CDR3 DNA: TGCGCCAGTAGCGATAGCGGGATAGGGACAGATACGCAGTATTTT. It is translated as CASSDSGIGTDTQYF.

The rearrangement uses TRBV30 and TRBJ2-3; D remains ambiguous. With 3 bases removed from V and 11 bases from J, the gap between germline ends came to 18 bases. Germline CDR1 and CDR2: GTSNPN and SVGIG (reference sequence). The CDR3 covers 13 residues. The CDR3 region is CAWSPSVLSRQYF. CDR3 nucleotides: TGTGCCTGGAGCCCAAGTGTACTATCACGGCAGTATTTT.

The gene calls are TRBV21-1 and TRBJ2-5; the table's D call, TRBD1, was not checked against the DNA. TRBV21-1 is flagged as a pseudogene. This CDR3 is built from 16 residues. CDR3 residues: CASSKGPDRGSETQYF. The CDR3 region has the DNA TGTGCCAGCAGCAAGGGGCCGGACAGGGGGTCGGAGACCCAGTACTTC.

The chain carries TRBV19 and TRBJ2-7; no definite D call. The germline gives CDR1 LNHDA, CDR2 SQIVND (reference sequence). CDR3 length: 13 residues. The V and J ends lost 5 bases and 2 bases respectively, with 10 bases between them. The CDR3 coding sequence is TGTGCCAGTAGTCGGACGGTTACCTACGAGCAGTACTTC. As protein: CASSRTVTYEQYF.

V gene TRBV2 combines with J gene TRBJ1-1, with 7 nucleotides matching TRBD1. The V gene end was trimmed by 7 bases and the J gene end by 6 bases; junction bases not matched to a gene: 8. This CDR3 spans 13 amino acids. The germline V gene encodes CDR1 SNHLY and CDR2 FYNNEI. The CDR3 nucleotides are TGTGCCAGCACCGGGACAGCGGCGTCTGAAGCTTTCTTT. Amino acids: CASTGTAASEAFF.

For the CDR3, the DNA is TGTGCCAGCAGCTTCGACAGGCTTGCTGAAGCTTTCTTT. Encoded protein: CASSFDRLAEAFF. This chain joins TRBV5-6 and TRBJ1-1; tentatively, D is TRBD1 (6 bases). V shed 2 bases and J shed 6 bases, with 11 bases lying between them. Per the germline V gene, CDR1 is SGHDT and CDR2 is YYEEEE. The CDR3 contains 13 residues.

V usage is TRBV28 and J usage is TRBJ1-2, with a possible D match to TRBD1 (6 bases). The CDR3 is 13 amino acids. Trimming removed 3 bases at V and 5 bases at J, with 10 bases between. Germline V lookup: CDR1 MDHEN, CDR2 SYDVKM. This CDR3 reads CASSFRTAYGYTF. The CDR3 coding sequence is TGTGCCAGCAGTTTCCGGACAGCATATGGCTACACCTTC.

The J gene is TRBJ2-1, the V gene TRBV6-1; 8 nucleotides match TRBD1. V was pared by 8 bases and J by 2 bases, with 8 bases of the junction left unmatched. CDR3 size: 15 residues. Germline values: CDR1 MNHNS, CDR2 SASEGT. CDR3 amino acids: CASRTGISAYNEQFF. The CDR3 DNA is TGTGCCAGCCGGACAGGGATTTCGGCCTACAATGAGCAGTTCTTC.

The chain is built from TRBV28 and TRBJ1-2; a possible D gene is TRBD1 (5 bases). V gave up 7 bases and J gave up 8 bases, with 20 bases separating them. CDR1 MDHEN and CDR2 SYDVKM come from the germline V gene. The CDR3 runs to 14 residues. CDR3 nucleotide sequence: TGTGCCAGCATCACACCCCCGTCAGGGCGCGGCTACACCTTC. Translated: CASITPPSGRGYTF.